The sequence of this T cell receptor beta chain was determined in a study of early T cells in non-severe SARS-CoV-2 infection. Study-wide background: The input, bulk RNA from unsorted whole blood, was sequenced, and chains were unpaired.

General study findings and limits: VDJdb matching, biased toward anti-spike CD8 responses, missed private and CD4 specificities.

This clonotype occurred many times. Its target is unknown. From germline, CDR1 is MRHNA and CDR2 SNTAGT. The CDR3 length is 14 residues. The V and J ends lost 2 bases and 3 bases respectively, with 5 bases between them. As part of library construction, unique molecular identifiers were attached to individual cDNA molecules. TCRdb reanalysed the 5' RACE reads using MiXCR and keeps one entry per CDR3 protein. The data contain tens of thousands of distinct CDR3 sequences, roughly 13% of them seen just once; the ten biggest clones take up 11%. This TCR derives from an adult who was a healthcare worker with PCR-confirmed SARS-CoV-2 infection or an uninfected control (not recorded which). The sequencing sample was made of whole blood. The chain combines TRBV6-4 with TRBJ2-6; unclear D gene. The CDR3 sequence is CASSDRFGANVLTF. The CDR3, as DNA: TGTGCCAGCAGTGACAGGTTTGGGGCCAACGTCCTGACTTTC.